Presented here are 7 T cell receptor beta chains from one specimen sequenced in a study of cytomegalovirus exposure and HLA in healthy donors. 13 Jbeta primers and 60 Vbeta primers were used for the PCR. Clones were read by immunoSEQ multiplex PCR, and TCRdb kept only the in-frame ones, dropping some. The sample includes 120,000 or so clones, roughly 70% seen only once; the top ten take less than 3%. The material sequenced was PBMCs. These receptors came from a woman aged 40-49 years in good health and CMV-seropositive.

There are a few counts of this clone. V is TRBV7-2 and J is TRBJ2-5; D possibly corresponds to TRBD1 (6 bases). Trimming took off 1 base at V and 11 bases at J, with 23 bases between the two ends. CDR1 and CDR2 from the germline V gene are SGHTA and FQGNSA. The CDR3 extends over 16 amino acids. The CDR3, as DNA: TGTGCCAGCAGCTTAGACTTTCGGAGCAGGGGACGCCCTCAGTACTTC. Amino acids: CASSLDFRSRGRPQYF.

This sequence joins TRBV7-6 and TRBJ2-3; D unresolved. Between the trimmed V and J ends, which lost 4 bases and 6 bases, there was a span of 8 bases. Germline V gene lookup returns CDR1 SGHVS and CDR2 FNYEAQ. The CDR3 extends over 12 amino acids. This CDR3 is CASSSPRDTQYF. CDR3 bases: TGTGCCAGCAGCTCACCCCGGGATACGCAGTATTTT.

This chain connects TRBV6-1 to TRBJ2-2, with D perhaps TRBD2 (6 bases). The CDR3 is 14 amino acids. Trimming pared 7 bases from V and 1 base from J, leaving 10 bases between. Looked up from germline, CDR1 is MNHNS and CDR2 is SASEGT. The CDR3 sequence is CASKGLLNTGELFF. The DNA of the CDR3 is TGTGCCAGCAAGGGACTCCTGAACACCGGGGAGCTGTTTTTT.

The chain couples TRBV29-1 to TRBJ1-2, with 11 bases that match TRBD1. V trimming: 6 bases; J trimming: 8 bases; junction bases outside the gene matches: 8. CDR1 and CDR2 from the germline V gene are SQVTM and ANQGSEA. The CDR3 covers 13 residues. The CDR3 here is CSVPGQGAPGYTF. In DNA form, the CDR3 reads TGCAGCGTCCCTGGACAGGGGGCGCCCGGCTACACCTTC.

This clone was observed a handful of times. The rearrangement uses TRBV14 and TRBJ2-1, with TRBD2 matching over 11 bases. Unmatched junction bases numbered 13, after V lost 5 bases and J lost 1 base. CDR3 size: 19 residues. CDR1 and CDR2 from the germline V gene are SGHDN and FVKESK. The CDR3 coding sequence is TGTGCCAGCAGCACTCAAGGGGGACTAGCGGCCGATTCCTACAATGAGCAGTTCTTC. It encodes CASSTQGGLAADSYNEQFF. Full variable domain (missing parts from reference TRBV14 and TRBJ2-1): EAGVTQFPSHSVIEKGQTVTLRCDPISGHDNLYWYRRVMGKEIKFLLHFVKESKQDESGMPNNRFLAERTGGTYSTLKVQPAELEDSGVYFCASSTQGGLAADSYNEQFFGPGTRLTVL.

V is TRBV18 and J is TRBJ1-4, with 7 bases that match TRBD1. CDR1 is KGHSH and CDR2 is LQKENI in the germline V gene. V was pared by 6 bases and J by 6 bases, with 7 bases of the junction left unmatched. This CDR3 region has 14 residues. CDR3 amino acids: CASSPRQGDEKLFF. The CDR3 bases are TGTGCCAGCTCGCCCCGACAGGGAGATGAAAAACTGTTTTTT.

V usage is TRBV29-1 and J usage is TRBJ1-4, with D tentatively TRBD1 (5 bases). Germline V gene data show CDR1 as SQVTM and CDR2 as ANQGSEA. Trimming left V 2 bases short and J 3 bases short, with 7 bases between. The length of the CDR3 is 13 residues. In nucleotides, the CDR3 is TGCAGCGTTGAAAAACAGGCTAATGAAAAACTGTTTTTT. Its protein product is CSVEKQANEKLFF.